This T cell receptor (beta chain) was retrieved from a study of T cell repertoires in cytomegalovirus infection. Points from the study as a whole: There were HLA-C-restricted CMV-specific TCR beta clonotypes dominating the ex vivo response.

With respect to this clonotype: The target antigen is unknown.

V was clipped by 4 bases and J by 8 bases, with 15 bases between them. CDR1 is LGHNA and CDR2 is YNFKEQ in the germline V gene. The CDR3 covers 15 residues. One entry per CDR3 protein, called by TCRdb with MiXCR from the reads. Of about 890,000 distinct CDR3 sequences in the sample, approximately 31% are singletons; the top ten hold around 15%. The chain has TRBV4-2 and TRBJ1-6; tentative D call: TRBD1 (5 bases). The specimen was cultured CD8+ T cells from PBMCs, collected from culture after CMV antigen stimulation. The sequence came from a human donor in good health (CMV status not recorded). Some clones in this sample may be carry-over from other donors' samples. CDR3 nucleotide sequence: TGTGCCAGCAGCCTCGGGACGGCGGAAGATTCACCCCTCCACTTT. Encoded protein: CASSLGTAEDSPLHF.